The rows below give T cell receptor beta chains drawn from one sample of a study of blood T cell repertoires in COVID-19. The assay was immunoSEQ multiplex PCR, and TCRdb's table has in-frame clones only and misses some. Here the sample spans under 250,000 clones, around 88% being singletons. Material for sequencing was peripheral blood. The receptors come from a woman aged 45-60 years with acute or convalescent COVID-19. The CDR3 runs from the conserved cysteine through the conserved F or W. Fields, in order: J gene, V gene, D gene, clone size, CDR3 protein, CDR3 DNA. D genes are given only for firm matches. Part of the rows lack a size; the others show once, few, many or a class for expanded clones.

j_gene: TRBJ2-1; v_gene: TRBV9; d_gene: .; abundance: .; CDR3aa: CASSVAAGTLYNEQFF; CDR3nt: TGTGCCAGCAGCGTAGCGGCGGGAACGCTTTACAATGAGCAGTTCTTC
j_gene: TRBJ2-1; v_gene: TRBV27; d_gene: TRBD2; abundance: .; CDR3aa: CASSLSGTSGGTYNEQFF; CDR3nt: TGTGCCAGCAGTTTATCGGGGACTAGCGGGGGAACCTACAATGAGCAGTTCTTC
j_gene: TRBJ2-5; v_gene: TRBV5-1; d_gene: .; abundance: .; CDR3aa: CASSLGAEETQYF; CDR3nt: TGCGCCAGCAGCTTGGGCGCGGAAGAGACCCAGTACTTC
j_gene: TRBJ2-2; v_gene: TRBV9; d_gene: .; abundance: .; CDR3aa: CASSALLTGELFF; CDR3nt: TGTGCCAGCAGCGCCTTGTTAACCGGGGAGCTGTTTTTT
j_gene: TRBJ2-1; v_gene: TRBV14; d_gene: TRBD2; abundance: once; CDR3aa: CASSQDQGLAGVLEQFF; CDR3nt: TGTGCCAGCAGCCAAGATCAGGGACTAGCGGGTGTTCTAGAGCAGTTCTTC
j_gene: TRBJ2-3; v_gene: TRBV10-3; d_gene: TRBD2; abundance: .; CDR3aa: CATTERLAGGGSTDTQYF; CDR3nt: TGTGCCACCACGGAGAGACTAGCGGGAGGAGGGAGCACAGATACGCAGTATTTT
j_gene: TRBJ1-1; v_gene: TRBV4-1; d_gene: TRBD1; abundance: few; CDR3aa: CASSQGDREIEAFF; CDR3nt: TGCGCCAGCAGCCAAGGGGACAGGGAAATAGAAGCTTTCTTT
j_gene: TRBJ2-3; v_gene: TRBV2; d_gene: TRBD2; abundance: .; CDR3aa: CASSERMTSGRPDTQYF; CDR3nt: TGTGCCAGCAGTGAGAGAATGACTAGCGGGAGGCCAGATACGCAGTATTTT
j_gene: TRBJ2-1; v_gene: TRBV27; d_gene: TRBD2; abundance: .; CDR3aa: CASSEGLAGVSYNEQFF; CDR3nt: TGTGCCAGCAGTGAAGGACTAGCGGGAGTCTCCTACAATGAGCAGTTCTTC
j_gene: TRBJ2-1; v_gene: TRBV18; d_gene: TRBD1; abundance: .; CDR3aa: CASSPQERTGGTNEQFF; CDR3nt: TGTGCCAGCTCACCACAAGAACGGACAGGGGGGACCAATGAGCAGTTCTTC
j_gene: TRBJ2-1; v_gene: TRBV15; d_gene: TRBD2; abundance: .; CDR3aa: CATQGTSGRPSSYNEQFF; CDR3nt: TGTGCCACGCAGGGGACTAGCGGGAGGCCGAGCTCCTACAATGAGCAGTTCTTC
j_gene: TRBJ2-5; v_gene: TRBV2; d_gene: .; abundance: once; CDR3aa: CASKTDFTYQETQYF; CDR3nt: TGTGCCAGCAAGACGGACTTCACATACCAAGAGACCCAGTACTTC
j_gene: TRBJ2-1; v_gene: TRBV7-6; d_gene: TRBD2; abundance: .; CDR3aa: CASSLVGTSVLAEQFF; CDR3nt: TGTGCCAGCAGCTTAGTGGGGACTAGCGTATTGGCTGAGCAGTTCTTC
j_gene: TRBJ2-2; v_gene: TRBV2; d_gene: TRBD2; abundance: .; CDR3aa: CASRGEGMNTGELFF; CDR3nt: TGTGCCAGCAGAGGGGAGGGAATGAACACCGGGGAGCTGTTTTTT
j_gene: TRBJ1-5; v_gene: TRBV7-9; d_gene: .; abundance: .; CDR3aa: CASSLAGTQNQPQHF; CDR3nt: TGTGCCAGCAGCTTAGCTGGGACTCAGAATCAGCCCCAGCATTTT
j_gene: TRBJ2-7; v_gene: TRBV13; d_gene: .; abundance: .; CDR3aa: CASSFFQAPYEQYF; CDR3nt: TGTGCCAGCAGCTTCTTCCAGGCACCCTACGAGCAGTACTTC
j_gene: TRBJ2-7; v_gene: TRBV4-1; d_gene: .; abundance: .; CDR3aa: CASSHPGLSYEQYF; CDR3nt: TGCGCCAGCAGCCACCCGGGACTCTCTTACGAGCAGTACTTC
j_gene: TRBJ2-5; v_gene: TRBV6-6; d_gene: TRBD1; abundance: .; CDR3aa: CASRPGQADQETQYF; CDR3nt: TGTGCCAGCAGGCCCGGACAGGCCGACCAAGAGACCCAGTACTTC
j_gene: TRBJ1-1; v_gene: TRBV18; d_gene: TRBD1; abundance: .; CDR3aa: CASSPSPGTGNTEAFF; CDR3nt: TGTGCCAGCTCACCTTCTCCCGGGACAGGGAACACTGAAGCTTTCTTT
j_gene: TRBJ2-7; v_gene: TRBV10-3; d_gene: .; abundance: few; CDR3aa: CAISGEIGVYEQYF; CDR3nt: TGTGCCATCAGTGGGGAGATTGGGGTTTACGAGCAGTACTTC
j_gene: TRBJ2-1; v_gene: TRBV5-4; d_gene: .; abundance: .; CDR3aa: CASSLATSLSYNEQFF; CDR3nt: TGTGCCAGCAGCTTGGCCACTAGTTTGTCCTACAATGAGCAGTTCTTC
j_gene: TRBJ2-3; v_gene: TRBV30; d_gene: .; abundance: once; CDR3aa: CACQKRTDTQYF; CDR3nt: TGTGCCTGTCAGAAACGCACAGATACGCAGTATTTT
j_gene: TRBJ2-1; v_gene: TRBV2; d_gene: TRBD1; abundance: .; CDR3aa: CASSAGTGLGNEQFF; CDR3nt: TGTGCCAGCAGTGCCGGGACAGGGTTGGGCAATGAGCAGTTCTTC
j_gene: TRBJ1-1; v_gene: TRBV19; d_gene: .; abundance: many; CDR3aa: CASSPGLGNTEAFF; CDR3nt: TGTGCCAGTAGTCCAGGGCTGGGGAACACTGAAGCTTTCTTT
j_gene: TRBJ2-1; v_gene: TRBV7-3; d_gene: .; abundance: .; CDR3aa: CASGPGDIYNEQFF; CDR3nt: TGTGCCAGCGGACCGGGAGATATCTACAATGAGCAGTTCTTC
j_gene: TRBJ1-3; v_gene: TRBV7-9; d_gene: .; abundance: .; CDR3aa: CASSLVAKPGNTIYF; CDR3nt: TGTGCCAGCAGCTTAGTAGCGAAACCTGGAAACACCATATATTTT
j_gene: TRBJ2-1; v_gene: TRBV12-5; d_gene: .; abundance: .; CDR3aa: CASLGTWGEQFF; CDR3nt: TGTGCTAGTTTGGGGACATGGGGTGAGCAGTTCTTC